This is a list of T cell receptor beta chains from one sample in a study of cytomegalovirus exposure and HLA in healthy donors. TCRdb's copy holds only in-frame clones and misses some; the assay was immunoSEQ multiplex PCR. The sample shows over 130,000 clones, over 75% of them seen only once. The sequenced material came from PBMCs. Receptor source: a man in his forties in good health and CMV-seronegative. The CDR3 runs from the conserved cysteine through the conserved F or W. Fields, in order: CDR3 protein, CDR3 DNA, CDR3 length, J gene, V gene, D gene, clone size. The D gene is left open where the match is weak. Clone size is not always given. Where it is, it says once, few, many or a class for expanded clones.

CDR3: CASRESLGGEPQHF
DNA: TGTGCCAGCAGGGAGTCACTAGGGGGTGAGCCCCAGCATTTT
length: 14
J: TRBJ1-5
V: TRBV28
D: .
size: .

CDR3: CASSLERAGELFF
DNA: TGTGCCAGCAGCTTAGAGAGGGCTGGGGAGCTGTTTTTT
length: 13
J: TRBJ2-2
V: TRBV11-2
D: .
size: .

CDR3: CASSFRGDFSGTDTQYF
DNA: TGTGCCAGCAGCTTCCGCGGTGATTTTTCAGGGACAGATACGCAGTATTTT
length: 17
J: TRBJ2-3
V: TRBV5-4
D: .
size: .

CDR3: CASSVPEGNTEAFF
DNA: TGTGCCAGCAGTGTCCCAGAGGGAAACACTGAAGCTTTCTTT
length: 14
J: TRBJ1-1
V: TRBV6-1
D: .
size: .

CDR3: CASSLTALAGDEQFF
DNA: TGTGCCAGCAGTTTAACGGCACTAGCGGGAGATGAGCAGTTCTTC
length: 15
J: TRBJ2-1
V: TRBV28
D: TRBD2
size: few

CDR3: CSARDGDEQYF
DNA: TGCAGTGCTAGAGATGGAGACGAGCAGTACTTC
length: 11
J: TRBJ2-7
V: TRBV20-1
D: .
size: .

CDR3: CASSPRGNQETQYF
DNA: TGTGCCAGCAGTCCCCGGGGGAACCAAGAGACCCAGTACTTC
length: 14
J: TRBJ2-5
V: TRBV27
D: .
size: few

CDR3: CSSTGTSGTDTQYF
DNA: TGCAGCTCGACCGGGACTAGCGGGACAGATACGCAGTATTTT
length: 14
J: TRBJ2-3
V: TRBV29-1
D: TRBD2
size: .

CDR3: CASSPGLAGLTDTQYF
DNA: TGTGCCAGCAGCCCGGGACTAGCGGGACTCACAGATACGCAGTATTTT
length: 16
J: TRBJ2-3
V: TRBV5-6
D: TRBD2
size: .

CDR3: CASSLFGPNEKLFF
DNA: TGTGCCAGCAGCTTGTTTGGGCCTAATGAAAAACTGTTTTTT
length: 14
J: TRBJ1-4
V: TRBV5-4
D: .
size: few

CDR3: CASNPQGAHYGYTF
DNA: TGTGCCAGCAACCCACAGGGGGCTCACTATGGCTACACCTTC
length: 14
J: TRBJ1-2
V: TRBV7-9
D: TRBD1
size: .

CDR3: CATKPKGEDNSPLHF
DNA: TGTGCCACCAAACCCAAGGGGGAAGATAATTCACCCCTCCACTTT
length: 15
J: TRBJ1-6
V: TRBV27
D: .
size: .

CDR3: CASSSIDWNTEAFF
DNA: TGCGCCAGCAGTTCCATAGATTGGAACACTGAAGCTTTCTTT
length: 14
J: TRBJ1-1
V: TRBV5-1
D: .
size: .

CDR3: CASSGGTDSGANGLTF
DNA: TGTGCCAGTAGTGGCGGAACAGATTCTGGGGCCAACGGCCTGACTTTC
length: 16
J: TRBJ2-6
V: TRBV19
D: .
size: .

CDR3: CASSFLGQAAQPQHF
DNA: TGTGCCAGTAGCTTCCTCGGACAGGCTGCTCAGCCCCAGCATTTT
length: 15
J: TRBJ1-5
V: TRBV19
D: TRBD1
size: .

CDR3: CASSVDNRVSEQYF
DNA: TGTGCCAGCAGCGTAGACAACAGGGTCTCCGAGCAGTACTTC
length: 14
J: TRBJ2-7
V: TRBV9
D: .
size: .

CDR3: CASSGSGGYNEQFF
DNA: TGCGCCAGCAGCGGAAGCGGAGGGTACAATGAGCAGTTCTTC
length: 14
J: TRBJ2-1
V: TRBV5-1
D: .
size: .

CDR3: CASSRTGVQGTQYF
DNA: TGTGCCAGCAGTCGGACAGGGGTCCAAGGGACCCAGTACTTC
length: 14
J: TRBJ2-5
V: TRBV6-6
D: TRBD1
size: .

CDR3: CASSENGQSNQPQHF
DNA: TGCGCCAGCAGCGAAAACGGACAGAGCAATCAGCCCCAGCATTTT
length: 15
J: TRBJ1-5
V: TRBV5-1
D: .
size: .

CDR3: CASSTGTVLYGYTF
DNA: TGTGCCAGTAGTACAGGGACCGTTCTCTATGGCTACACCTTC
length: 14
J: TRBJ1-2
V: TRBV28
D: .
size: .

CDR3: CASSQDQRGGPSYNEQFF
DNA: TGCGCCAGCAGCCAAGATCAACGGGGGGGGCCCTCCTACAATGAGCAGTTCTTC
length: 18
J: TRBJ2-1
V: TRBV4-3
D: TRBD2
size: .

CDR3: CASTGVGYEQYF
DNA: TGCGCCAGCACAGGGGTGGGCTACGAGCAGTACTTC
length: 12
J: TRBJ2-7
V: TRBV5-1
D: .
size: .

CDR3: CASSVGVLSSDTQYF
DNA: TGTGCCAGCAGCGTAGGTGTGTTATCCTCAGATACGCAGTATTTT
length: 15
J: TRBJ2-3
V: TRBV9
D: .
size: few

CDR3: CASSEPSFTGELFF
DNA: TGTGCCAGCAGTGAACCTAGCTTCACCGGGGAGCTGTTTTTT
length: 14
J: TRBJ2-2
V: TRBV6-1
D: .
size: few

CDR3: CASSLPGTGDLKQYF
DNA: TGTGCCAGCAGCTTGCCGGGGACAGGGGATCTTAAGCAGTACTTC
length: 15
J: TRBJ2-7
V: TRBV5-4
D: TRBD1
size: few

CDR3: CSVEETTVQETQYF
DNA: TGCAGCGTTGAAGAGACAACAGTACAAGAGACCCAGTACTTC
length: 14
J: TRBJ2-5
V: TRBV29-1
D: .
size: .

CDR3: CASSQVSGLAGAGTDTQYF
DNA: TGTGCCAGCAGCCAAGTCTCCGGACTAGCGGGGGCCGGCACAGATACGCAGTATTTT
length: 19
J: TRBJ2-3
V: TRBV4-2
D: TRBD2
size: .

CDR3: CASSFQGARETQYF
DNA: TGTGCCAGCAGTTTCCAGGGGGCAAGAGAGACCCAGTACTTC
length: 14
J: TRBJ2-5
V: TRBV28
D: TRBD1
size: .

CDR3: CASSGLADYEQYF
DNA: TGTGCCAGCAGCGGACTAGCCGACTACGAGCAGTACTTC
length: 13
J: TRBJ2-7
V: TRBV7-6
D: TRBD2
size: .

CDR3: CASSYSPAGAEQYF
DNA: TGTGCCAGCAGTTACTCTCCAGCGGGGGCCGAGCAGTACTTC
length: 14
J: TRBJ2-7
V: TRBV6-6
D: TRBD2
size: .

CDR3: CASSLDWTGSREQYF
DNA: TGCGCCAGCAGCTTGGATTGGACAGGTTCCCGCGAGCAGTACTTC
length: 15
J: TRBJ2-7
V: TRBV5-1
D: TRBD1
size: .

CDR3: CASSLRAGQGANTEAFF
DNA: TGTGCCAGCAGCTTAAGGGCCGGTCAGGGGGCGAACACTGAAGCTTTCTTT
length: 17
J: TRBJ1-1
V: TRBV7-3
D: TRBD1
size: .

CDR3: CASSPTGLAGGKYNEQFF
DNA: TGCGCCAGCAGCCCTACGGGACTAGCGGGAGGGAAGTACAATGAGCAGTTCTTC
length: 18
J: TRBJ2-1
V: TRBV5-1
D: TRBD2
size: .

CDR3: CASSYSAATNEKLFF
DNA: TGTGCCAGCAGTTACTCGGCGGCAACTAATGAAAAACTGTTTTTT
length: 15
J: TRBJ1-4
V: TRBV6-6
D: .
size: once

CDR3: CASSEAGSGRATETQYF
DNA: TGTGCCAGCAGTGAAGCGGGGAGCGGGAGGGCCACAGAGACCCAGTACTTC
length: 17
J: TRBJ2-5
V: TRBV2
D: TRBD2
size: few

CDR3: CASSHQRIVTGELFF
DNA: TGTGCCAGCAGCCACCAGCGGATAGTTACCGGGGAGCTGTTTTTT
length: 15
J: TRBJ2-2
V: TRBV14
D: .
size: .

CDR3: CASSSSTGVDEKLFF
DNA: TGTGCCAGCAGTTCCTCGACAGGGGTAGATGAAAAACTGTTTTTT
length: 15
J: TRBJ1-4
V: TRBV27
D: TRBD1
size: .

CDR3: CASSLGGGPYEQYF
DNA: TGTGCCAGCAGCCTTGGGGGGGGACCCTACGAGCAGTACTTC
length: 14
J: TRBJ2-7
V: TRBV7-6
D: TRBD2
size: few

CDR3: CASSPRAGVDQETQYF
DNA: TGTGCCAGCTCACCAAGGGCAGGGGTTGACCAAGAGACCCAGTACTTC
length: 16
J: TRBJ2-5
V: TRBV18
D: .
size: once

CDR3: CASSQLTEDYGYTF
DNA: TGTGCCAGCAGCCAATTGACAGAAGATTATGGCTACACCTTC
length: 14
J: TRBJ1-2
V: TRBV4-2
D: .
size: .

CDR3: CASSYGGTSDEYF
DNA: TGTGCCAGCAGTTACGGGGGGACTAGCGATGAGTACTTC
length: 13
J: TRBJ2-7
V: TRBV28
D: TRBD2
size: .

CDR3: CASSGGGPQETQYF
DNA: TGCGCCAGCAGCGGGGGGGGACCGCAAGAGACCCAGTACTTC
length: 14
J: TRBJ2-5
V: TRBV5-1
D: TRBD2
size: once

CDR3: CAWSVWGGHTEAFF
DNA: TGTGCCTGGAGTGTGTGGGGGGGCCACACTGAAGCTTTCTTT
length: 14
J: TRBJ1-1
V: TRBV30
D: .
size: .

CDR3: CASSRQGGNQPQHF
DNA: TGTGCCAGCAGTCGACAGGGCGGCAATCAGCCCCAGCATTTT
length: 14
J: TRBJ1-5
V: TRBV27
D: TRBD1
size: .

CDR3: CASSPDRPYEQYF
DNA: TGCGCCAGCAGCCCCGACAGGCCCTACGAGCAGTACTTC
length: 13
J: TRBJ2-7
V: TRBV5-1
D: .
size: .

CDR3: CASSLYHDTNTEAFF
DNA: TGTGCCAGCAGTTTATACCACGACACTAACACTGAAGCTTTCTTT
length: 15
J: TRBJ1-1
V: TRBV28
D: .
size: .

CDR3: CASGQGPDYEQYF
DNA: TGTGCCAGTGGACAGGGGCCTGATTACGAGCAGTACTTC
length: 13
J: TRBJ2-7
V: TRBV6-6
D: TRBD1
size: .

CDR3: CASSLGTSVDNEQFF
DNA: TGCGCCAGCAGCCTGGGGACTAGCGTAGACAATGAGCAGTTCTTC
length: 15
J: TRBJ2-1
V: TRBV4-1
D: TRBD2
size: .

CDR3: CASSRGQLPESYEQYF
DNA: TGCGCCAGCAGCCGCGGACAGTTACCGGAATCCTACGAGCAGTACTTC
length: 16
J: TRBJ2-7
V: TRBV4-1
D: .
size: .

CDR3: CASSFRGGAYNEQFF
DNA: TGTGCCAGCAGCTTTAGAGGGGGCGCCTACAATGAGCAGTTCTTC
length: 15
J: TRBJ2-1
V: TRBV7-6
D: TRBD1
size: .

CDR3: CASSSDREETQYF
DNA: TGTGCCAGCAGTTCTGACAGGGAAGAGACCCAGTACTTC
length: 13
J: TRBJ2-5
V: TRBV7-7
D: TRBD1
size: .

CDR3: CASSLDRFQETQYF
DNA: TGTGCCAGCAGCTTAGACAGGTTCCAAGAGACCCAGTACTTC
length: 14
J: TRBJ2-5
V: TRBV7-3
D: .
size: .

CDR3: CASSKGQVSTDTQYF
DNA: TGTGCCAGCAGTAAAGGACAGGTTAGCACAGATACGCAGTATTTT
length: 15
J: TRBJ2-3
V: TRBV5-4
D: TRBD1
size: .

CDR3: CASSEWRAGELFF
DNA: TGTGCCAGCAGTGAATGGAGGGCCGGGGAGCTGTTTTTT
length: 13
J: TRBJ2-2
V: TRBV2
D: .
size: .

CDR3: CSVLPGGGYTF
DNA: TGCAGCGTTCTACCCGGAGGTGGCTACACCTTC
length: 11
J: TRBJ1-2
V: TRBV29-1
D: .
size: .